The sequence of this T cell receptor (beta chain) was determined in a study of shared clonotypes between healthy human individuals. Of note for this clone: The target antigen is unknown. Other DNA sequences in this sample translate to the same CDR3.

This CDR3 comprises 13 residues. Germline values: CDR1 SGHNT, CDR2 YYREEE (reference sequence). The germline V and J ends were trimmed by 4 bases and 2 bases, with 9 bases remaining between them. Authors' data handling: Sequence data from immunoSEQ were junction-only and lacked quality scores; consequently, filtering differed. Method: immunoSEQ multiplex PCR; TCRdb's copy keeps in-frame clones and lacks some. That table furnishes V, J and clone size, whereas the DNA furnished D and trimming. In the table there are about 100,000 clones, more than 65% of which are singletons. Study conclusions and caveats: Compared with memory subsets, naive subsets generally had larger estimated richness.

Sequencing was performed on memory CD8+ T cells sorted from blood. Subset denoted: CD45RO+ cells pooled with CCR7-negative TemRA cells. The gene calls are TRBV5-4 and TRBJ2-5, with D unclear. The receptor's source is a woman aged 30 to 39 in good health. The CDR3 nucleotides read TGTGCCAGCAGCCTTGAGTCACAAGAGACCCAGTACTTC. This sequence encodes CASSLESQETQYF.